This TCR beta chain was captured in a study of control samples from healthy donors and cancer patients. The CDR3 length is 17 residues. Germline lookup yields CDR1 SNHLY and CDR2 FYNNEI. The trim removed 7 bases at V and 0 bases at J, leaving 9 bases unmatched. The data were produced by immunoSEQ multiplex PCR, yet TCRdb's version contains in-frame clones alone and is incomplete. The sample yields around 80,000 clones, 90% to 95% seen once. The specimen sequenced was blood. The sequence was collected from a man over 45 in good health. The chain is built from TRBV2 and TRBJ2-3; 11 bases line up with TRBD2. CDR3 bases: TGTGCCAGCATAGGGCCCCGACTAGCGGGGAGCACAGATACGCAGTATTTT. This codes for CASIGPRLAGSTDTQYF.